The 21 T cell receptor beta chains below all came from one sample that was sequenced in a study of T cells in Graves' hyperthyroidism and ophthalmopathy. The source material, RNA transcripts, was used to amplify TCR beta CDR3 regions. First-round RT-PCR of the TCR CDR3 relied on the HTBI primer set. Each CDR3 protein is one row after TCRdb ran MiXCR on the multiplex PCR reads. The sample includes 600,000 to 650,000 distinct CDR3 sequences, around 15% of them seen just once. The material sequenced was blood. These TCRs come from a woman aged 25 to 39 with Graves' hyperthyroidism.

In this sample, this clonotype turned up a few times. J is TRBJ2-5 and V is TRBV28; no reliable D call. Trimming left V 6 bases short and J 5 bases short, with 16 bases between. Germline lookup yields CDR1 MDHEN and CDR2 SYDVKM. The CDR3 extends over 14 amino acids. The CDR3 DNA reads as TGTGCCAGCAGGGGAACCGGAGATGGGGAGACCCAGTACTTC. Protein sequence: CASRGTGDGETQYF. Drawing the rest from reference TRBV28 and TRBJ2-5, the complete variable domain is DVKVTQSSRYLVKRTGEKVFLECVQDMDHENMFWYRQDPGLGLRLIYFSYDVKMKEKGDIPEGYSVSREKKERFSLILESASTNQTSMYLCASRGTGDGETQYFGPGTRLLVL.

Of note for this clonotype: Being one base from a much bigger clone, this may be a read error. The CDR3 region has the DNA TGTGCCAGTAGTATTAAGAGCAGTAACTACGAGCAGTACTTC. Amino acids: CASSIKSSNYEQYF. The chain uses TRBV19 and TRBJ2-7; no clear D gene. The CDR3 consists of 14 residues. Germline CDR1 LNHDA, CDR2 SQIVND (reference sequence). V lost 3 bases and J lost 3, with 12 bases in between.

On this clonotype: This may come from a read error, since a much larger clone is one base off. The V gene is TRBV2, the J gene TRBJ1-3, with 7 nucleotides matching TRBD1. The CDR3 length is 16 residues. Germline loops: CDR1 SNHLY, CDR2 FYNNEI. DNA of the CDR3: TGTGCCAGCAGTTACTGGACAGGCATCTCTGGAAGCACCATATATTTT. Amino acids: CASSYWTGISGSTIYF.

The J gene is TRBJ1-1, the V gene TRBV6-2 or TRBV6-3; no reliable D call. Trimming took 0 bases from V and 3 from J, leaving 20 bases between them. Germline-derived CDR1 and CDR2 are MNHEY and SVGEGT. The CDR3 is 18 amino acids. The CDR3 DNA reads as TGTGCCAGCAGTTACTCGAATGACGGGAGGAATTTTTACACTGAAGCTTTCTTT. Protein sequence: CASSYSNDGRNFYTEAFF.

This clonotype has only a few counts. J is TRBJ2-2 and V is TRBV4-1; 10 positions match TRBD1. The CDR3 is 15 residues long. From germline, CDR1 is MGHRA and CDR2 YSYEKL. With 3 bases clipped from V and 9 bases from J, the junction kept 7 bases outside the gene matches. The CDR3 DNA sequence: TGCGCCAGCAGCCATCCGGGACAGGGGATTCGGGAGCTGTTTTTT. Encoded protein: CASSHPGQGIRELFF.

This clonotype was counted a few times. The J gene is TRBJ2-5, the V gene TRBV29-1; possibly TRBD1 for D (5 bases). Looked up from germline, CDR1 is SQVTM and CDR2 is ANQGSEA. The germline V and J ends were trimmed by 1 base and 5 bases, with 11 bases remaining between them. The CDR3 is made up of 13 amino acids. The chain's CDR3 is CSVEVPQGETQYF. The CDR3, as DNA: TGCAGCGTTGAAGTACCGCAGGGTGAGACCCAGTACTTC.

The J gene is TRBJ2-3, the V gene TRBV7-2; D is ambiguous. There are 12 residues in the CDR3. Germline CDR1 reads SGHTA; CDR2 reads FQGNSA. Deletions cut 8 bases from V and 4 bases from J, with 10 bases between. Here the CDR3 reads CASAKDPDTQYF. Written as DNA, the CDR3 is TGTGCCAGCGCGAAAGATCCAGATACGCAGTATTTT.

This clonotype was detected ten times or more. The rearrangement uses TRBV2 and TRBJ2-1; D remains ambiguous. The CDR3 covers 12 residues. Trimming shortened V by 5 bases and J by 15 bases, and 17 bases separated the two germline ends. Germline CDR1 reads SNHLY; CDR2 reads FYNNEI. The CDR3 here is CASSTRSRIVFF. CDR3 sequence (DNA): TGTGCCAGCAGTACCCGTAGCCGGATAGTGTTCTTC.

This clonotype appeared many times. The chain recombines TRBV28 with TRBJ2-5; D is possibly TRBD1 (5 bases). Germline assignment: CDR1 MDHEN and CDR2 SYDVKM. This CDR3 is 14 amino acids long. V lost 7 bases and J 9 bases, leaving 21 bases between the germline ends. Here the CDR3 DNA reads TGTGCCAGCACCAGCCCAGGGCCCCAAGAACCCCAGTACTTC. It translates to CASTSPGPQEPQYF.

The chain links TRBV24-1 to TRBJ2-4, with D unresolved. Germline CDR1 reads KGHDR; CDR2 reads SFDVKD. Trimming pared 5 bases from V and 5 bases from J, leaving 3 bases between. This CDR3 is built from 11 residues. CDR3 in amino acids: CATSGQNIQYF. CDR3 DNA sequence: TGTGCCACCAGTGGTCAAAACATTCAGTACTTC.

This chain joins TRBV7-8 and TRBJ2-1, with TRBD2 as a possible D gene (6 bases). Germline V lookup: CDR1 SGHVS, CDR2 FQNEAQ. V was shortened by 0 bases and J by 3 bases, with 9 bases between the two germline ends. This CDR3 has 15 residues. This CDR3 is CASSLAGGRYNEQFF. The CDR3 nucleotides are TGTGCCAGCAGCTTAGCGGGAGGTCGCTACAATGAGCAGTTCTTC. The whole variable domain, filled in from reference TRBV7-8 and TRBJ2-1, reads GAGVSQSPRYKVAKRGQDVALRCDPISGHVSLFWYQQALGQGPEFLTYFQNEAQLDKSGLPSDRFFAERPEGSVSTLKIQRTQQEDSAVYLCASSLAGGRYNEQFFGPGTRLTVL.

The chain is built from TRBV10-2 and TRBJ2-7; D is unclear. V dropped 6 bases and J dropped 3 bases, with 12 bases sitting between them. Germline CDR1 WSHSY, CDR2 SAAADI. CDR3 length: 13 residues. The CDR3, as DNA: TGCGCCAGCAGGAGGCGGAGCGACTACGAGCAGTACTTC. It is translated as CASRRRSDYEQYF.

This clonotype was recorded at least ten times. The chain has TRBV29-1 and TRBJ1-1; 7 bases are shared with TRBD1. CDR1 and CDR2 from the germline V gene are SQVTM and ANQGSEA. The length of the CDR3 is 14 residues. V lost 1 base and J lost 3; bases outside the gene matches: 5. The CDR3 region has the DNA TGCAGCGTTGAAGCTCCCGACAGGGACACTGAAGCTTTCTTT. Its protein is CSVEAPDRDTEAFF.

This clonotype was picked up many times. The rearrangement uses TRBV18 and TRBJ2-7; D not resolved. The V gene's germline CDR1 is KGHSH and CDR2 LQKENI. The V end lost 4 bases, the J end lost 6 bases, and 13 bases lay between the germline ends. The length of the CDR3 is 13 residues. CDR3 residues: CASSLWAVSEQYF. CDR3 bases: TGTGCCAGCTCACTCTGGGCCGTGAGCGAGCAGTACTTC.

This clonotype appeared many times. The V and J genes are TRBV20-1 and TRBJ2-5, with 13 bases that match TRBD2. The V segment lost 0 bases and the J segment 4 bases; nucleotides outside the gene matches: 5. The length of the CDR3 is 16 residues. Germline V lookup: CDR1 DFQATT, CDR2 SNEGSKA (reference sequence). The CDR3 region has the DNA TGCAGTGCTAGAGATGGACTAGCGGGAGAGTCAGAGACCCAGTACTTC. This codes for CSARDGLAGESETQYF.

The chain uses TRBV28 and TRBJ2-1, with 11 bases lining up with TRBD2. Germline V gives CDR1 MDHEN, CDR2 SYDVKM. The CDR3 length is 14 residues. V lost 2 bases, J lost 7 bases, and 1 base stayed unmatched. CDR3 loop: CASSLRTSGNEQFF. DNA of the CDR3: TGTGCCAGCAGTTTACGGACTAGCGGGAATGAGCAGTTCTTC.

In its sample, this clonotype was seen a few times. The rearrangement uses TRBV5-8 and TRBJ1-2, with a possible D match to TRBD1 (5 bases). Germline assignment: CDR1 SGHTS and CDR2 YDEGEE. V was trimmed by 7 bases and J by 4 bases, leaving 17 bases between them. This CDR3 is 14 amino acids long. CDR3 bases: TGTGCCAGCGACCTTCAGGGTATTGGCTATGGCTACACCTTC. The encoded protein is CASDLQGIGYGYTF.

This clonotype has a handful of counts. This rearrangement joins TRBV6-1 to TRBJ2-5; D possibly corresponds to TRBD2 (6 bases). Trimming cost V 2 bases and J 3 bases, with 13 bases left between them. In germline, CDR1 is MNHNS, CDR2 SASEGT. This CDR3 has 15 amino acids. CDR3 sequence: CASSEIERVKETQYF. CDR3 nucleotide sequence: TGTGCCAGCAGTGAAATCGAGCGGGTGAAAGAGACCCAGTACTTC.

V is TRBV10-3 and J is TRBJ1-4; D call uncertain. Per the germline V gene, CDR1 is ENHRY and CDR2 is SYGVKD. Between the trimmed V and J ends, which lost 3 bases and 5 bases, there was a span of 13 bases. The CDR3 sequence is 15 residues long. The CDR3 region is CAISEGSLTNEKLFF. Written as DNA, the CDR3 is TGTGCCATCAGTGAAGGTAGCCTTACAAATGAAAAACTGTTTTTT.

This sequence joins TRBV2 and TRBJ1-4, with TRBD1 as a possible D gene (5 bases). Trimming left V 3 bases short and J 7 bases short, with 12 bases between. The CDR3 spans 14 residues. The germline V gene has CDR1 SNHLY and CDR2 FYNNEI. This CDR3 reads CASSEEGLSEKLFF. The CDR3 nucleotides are TGTGCCAGCAGTGAGGAGGGACTGAGTGAAAAACTGTTTTTT.

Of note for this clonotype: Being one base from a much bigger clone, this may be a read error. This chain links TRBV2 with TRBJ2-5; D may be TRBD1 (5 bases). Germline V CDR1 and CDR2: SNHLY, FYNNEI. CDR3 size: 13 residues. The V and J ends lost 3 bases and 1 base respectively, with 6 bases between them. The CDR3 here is CASSDGAQETQYF. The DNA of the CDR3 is TGTGCCAGCAGTGATGGGGCCCAAGAGACCCAGTACTTC. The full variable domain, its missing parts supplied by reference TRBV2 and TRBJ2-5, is EPEVTQTPSHQVTQMGQEVILRCVPISNHLYFYWYRQILGQKVEFLVSFYNNEISEKSEIFDDQFSVERPDGSNFTLKIRSTKLEDSAMYFCASSDGAQETQYFGPGTRLLVL.